Listed below are T cell receptor beta chains from one sample, sequenced in a study of OX40 agonist ivuxolimab in advanced cancers. Method: immunoSEQ multiplex PCR; TCRdb's copy keeps in-frame clones and lacks some. The data contain about 84,000 clones, approximately 85% of them seen just once; the ten biggest clones take up about 0.22%. The sequencing here drew on CD4+ or CD8+ T cells sorted from blood, taken in a trial of the OX40 agonist ivuxolimab. Receptor source: an adult with an advanced solid tumor such as melanoma, head and neck, liver or kidney cancer. Each CDR3 is given with its conserved first and last residue. D genes are given only for firm matches. Size is stated for part of the rows, as once, few or many counts, or as a class when the clone is expanded.

clone size	D gene	V gene	J gene	CDR3 DNA	CDR3 protein
-	-	TRBV4-2	TRBJ2-5	TGTGCCAGCAGTCGGGGGCGGAGGCAAGAGACCCAGTACTTC	CASSRGRRQETQYF
-	TRBD1	TRBV5-1	TRBJ2-1	TGCGCCAGCAGCTCGACAGGGGGATACTACAATGAGCAGTTCTTC	CASSSTGGYYNEQFF
once	TRBD2	TRBV25-1	TRBJ2-3	TGTGCCAGCAGTATCACTAGCGGGAGAGGAGGGACCACAGATACGCAGTATTTT	CASSITSGRGGTTDTQYF
-	TRBD1	TRBV5-1	TRBJ2-7	TGCGCCAGCAGCCTGACAGGGGCCCTTTCCTACGAGCAGTACTTC	CASSLTGALSYEQYF
-	TRBD1	TRBV7-2	TRBJ1-4	TGTGCCAGCAGCTTACGTGGCAGGGGGCAGGGTAATGAAAAACTGTTTTTT	CASSLRGRGQGNEKLFF
-	-	TRBV28	TRBJ1-2	TGTGCCAGCAGAGGACAGTTATTCTATGGCTACACCTTC	CASRGQLFYGYTF
-	-	TRBV7-9	TRBJ1-1	TGTGCCAGCAGCCCAACTTCGGGGGCCGAAGCTTTCTTT	CASSPTSGAEAFF
-	-	TRBV2	TRBJ2-3	TGTGCCAGCAGTGAAGCGGGGGTCTACCGTCGCACAGATACGCAGTATTTT	CASSEAGVYRRTDTQYF
-	-	TRBV5-6	TRBJ2-4	TGTGCCAGCAGCCTTGGGTTTACAGGGGCCAAAAACATTCAGTACTTC	CASSLGFTGAKNIQYF
-	-	TRBV18	TRBJ1-3	TGTGCCAGCTCACCACCGGAGTTCTCGGGGGCCCTCTCTGGAAACACCATATATTTT	CASSPPEFSGALSGNTIYF
-	-	TRBV5-1	TRBJ2-2	TGCGCCAGCAGAACCCAGGCTTCGAACACCGGGGAGCTGTTTTTT	CASRTQASNTGELFF
-	-	TRBV5-6	TRBJ2-7	TGTGCCAGCAGCTTTGGGGGATTGTGGGGGACCTACGAGCAGTACTTC	CASSFGGLWGTYEQYF
-	-	TRBV4-1	TRBJ2-5	TGCGCCAGCAGCCAAGTGTTAGGCGGGACCCAGTACTTC	CASSQVLGGTQYF
once	TRBD2	TRBV7-3	TRBJ2-5	TGTGCCAGCAGCTCCGCGGGGGGGAGAAAGTACTTC	CASSSAGGRKYF
-	-	TRBV11-2	TRBJ2-7	TGTGCCAGCAGCTCGTCCAGGGCCTCCTACGAGCAGTACTTC	CASSSSRASYEQYF
-	TRBD2	TRBV5-1	TRBJ2-1	TGCGCCAGCAGCTTCTTCGCGGGGGTTCAGGATCAGCAGTTCTTC	CASSFFAGVQDQQFF
once	-	TRBV18	TRBJ2-5	TGTGCCAGCTCACCTATGGAGACCCAGTACTTC	CASSPMETQYF
-	-	TRBV25-1	TRBJ2-3	TGTGCCAGCAGTCGAACTGGCACAGATACGCAGTATTTT	CASSRTGTDTQYF
few	TRBD1	TRBV28	TRBJ1-2	TGTGCCAGCAGTCCGACAGGGGGTAGCTATGGCTACACCTTC	CASSPTGGSYGYTF
-	-	TRBV2	TRBJ1-2	TGTGCCAGCAGTGAATTGGGGGGCGATGGCTACACCTTC	CASSELGGDGYTF
-	TRBD1	TRBV2	TRBJ1-5	TGTGCCAGCAGCTCCTACAGGGGGCACGATCAGCCCCAGCATTTT	CASSSYRGHDQPQHF
-	-	TRBV7-2	TRBJ2-3	TGTGCCAGCAGCTACGACTTCACAGATACGCAGTATTTT	CASSYDFTDTQYF
-	-	TRBV19	TRBJ2-2	TGTGCCAGTAGTAAGTACAGGACGAACACCGGGGAGCTGTTTTTT	CASSKYRTNTGELFF
-	TRBD1	TRBV6-6	TRBJ1-5	TGTGCCAGCAGTTACTCCTCGGGGACAGTCAATCAGCCCCAGCATTTT	CASSYSSGTVNQPQHF
-	TRBD2	TRBV28	TRBJ2-3	TGTGCCACGCTAGCGGGAAGCACAGATACGCAGTATTTT	CATLAGSTDTQYF
-	-	TRBV30	TRBJ1-4	TGTGCCTTAGCCGGAACAACTAATGAAAAACTGTTTTTT	CALAGTTNEKLFF
-	-	TRBV29-1	TRBJ1-1	TGCAGCGTGAAACAGGGCTACACTGAAGCTTTCTTT	CSVKQGYTEAFF
-	-	TRBV7-2	TRBJ1-5	TGTGCCAGCAGCCCGAGGGGGAATAGCAATCAGCCCCAGCATTTT	CASSPRGNSNQPQHF
-	-	TRBV5-1	TRBJ2-1	TGCGCCAGCAGCCCCACCGGGACAGCGGGAAATGAGCAGTTCTTC	CASSPTGTAGNEQFF
-	-	TRBV19	TRBJ2-4	TGTGCAAGTCGCGAGGGCTCGGACAAAAACATTCAGTACTTC	CASREGSDKNIQYF
once	-	TRBV7-3	TRBJ2-1	TGTGCCAGCAGCTTACGCAGGGGAGGGTACAATGAGCAGTTCTTC	CASSLRRGGYNEQFF
few	-	TRBV6-6	TRBJ1-2	TGTGCCAGCAGTTACCCAAGCCTGGGTCAGTCGAACGGCTACACCTTC	CASSYPSLGQSNGYTF
-	-	TRBV21-1	TRBJ2-3	TGTGCCAGCAGCAGGGACAGGTCTAGCACAGATACGCAGTATTTT	CASSRDRSSTDTQYF
-	-	TRBV7-2	TRBJ1-1	TGTGCCAGCAGCGCGCAGGGAACTGGGATGAACACTGAAGCTTTCTTT	CASSAQGTGMNTEAFF
-	TRBD1	TRBV7-9	TRBJ1-4	TGTGCCAGCAGTCGACAGGGCTCAAATGAAAAACTGTTTTTT	CASSRQGSNEKLFF
once	-	TRBV6-1	TRBJ1-2	TGTGCCAGCAGTGAAGCGCTTTACAGCCGTCCTTATGGCTACACCTTC	CASSEALYSRPYGYTF
-	TRBD1	TRBV28	TRBJ1-5	TGTGCCAGCAGTTTCCCCGGGACAGGCATTCAGCCCCAGCATTTT	CASSFPGTGIQPQHF
-	TRBD1	TRBV9	TRBJ1-1	TGTGCCAGCAGCGACCACAGGGGGGAGAGCGGTAACACTGAAGCTTTCTTT	CASSDHRGESGNTEAFF
-	-	TRBV5-8	TRBJ2-1	TGTGCCAGCAGCTTGGGACAGGACCCACTTGGCTCCTACAATGAGCAGTTCTTC	CASSLGQDPLGSYNEQFF